These 3 T cell receptor beta chains originate from one sample sequenced in a study of cytotoxic CD8 clonotypes in ibrutinib-treated CLL. Profiled with immunoSEQ multiplex PCR; TCRdb holds only in-frame clones, not every one. Counted here are roughly 330,000 clones, 67% occurring once; the ten biggest clones make up approximately 6%. Specimen: PBMCs, collected after 36 months of ibrutinib treatment. All receptors derive from a human donor with chronic lymphocytic leukemia.

CDR3 bases: TGTGCCAGCAGTCGGGACAGCCAAAATGAAAAACTGTTTTTT. This sequence encodes CASSRDSQNEKLFF. This chain links TRBV2 with TRBJ1-4; 7 bases are a match to TRBD1. The CDR3 consists of 14 residues. The J segment lost 5 bases and the V segment lost 5 bases, leaving 5 bases of the junction unmatched. Germline assignment: CDR1 SNHLY and CDR2 FYNNEI.

The V call is TRBV6-6, the J call TRBJ2-7; possibly TRBD1 for D (6 bases). V was pared by 0 bases and J by 0 bases, with 9 bases between. Germline CDR1 reads MNHNY; CDR2 reads SVGAGI (reference sequence). This CDR3 spans 15 amino acids. The CDR3 DNA follows: TGTGCCAGCAGTTACTCCCGGGACAACTCCTACGAGCAGTACTTC. It translates to CASSYSRDNSYEQYF.

The V gene is TRBV11-2, the J gene TRBJ1-4; D ambiguous. The germline V gene has CDR1 SGHAT and CDR2 FQNNGV. The CDR3 has 16 amino acids. V was clipped by 1 base and J by 4 bases, with 13 bases between them. The CDR3 region is CASSLAAWRLNEKLFF. CDR3 bases: TGTGCCAGCAGCTTAGCGGCGTGGCGGCTTAATGAAAAACTGTTTTTT. Full variable domain (outside the CDR3, taken from reference TRBV11-2 and TRBJ1-4): EAGVAQSPRYKIIEKRQSVAFWCNPISGHATLYWYQQILGQGPKLLIQFQNNGVVDDSQLPKDRFSAERLKGVDSTLKIQPAKLEDSAVYLCASSLAAWRLNEKLFFGSGTQLSVL.